This TCR beta chain stems from a study of beta chain features in type 1 diabetes. Expressed TCRB transcripts were sequenced, since all the RNA that had been isolated was reverse transcribed. The assay was immunoSEQ multiplex PCR, and TCRdb's table has in-frame clones only and misses some. This sample has hundreds of thousands of clones, with under 15% found just once. The V gene end was trimmed by 2 bases and the J gene end by 4 bases; junction bases not matched to a gene: 10. Germline V lookup: CDR1 SGHTA, CDR2 FQGTGA. The CDR3 loop spans 17 amino acids. Overall study findings and caveats: Equally in patients and controls, PCR might preferentially amplify shorter templates. Moderate but significant shortening of TCRB CDR3s was recorded in all four CD4+ subsets from Type 1 diabetes patients. Insertions at VDJ junctions were less frequent in type 1 diabetes patients. These patients also deleted more nucleotides at the same junctions.

As concerns this clone: The target antigen is unknown.

Sequenced material: naive CD4+ T cells from blood. The clonotype originates from a man aged 18 to 30 with type 1 diabetes. The V and J genes are TRBV7-3 and TRBJ2-3; TRBD2 matches 9 bases. Here the CDR3 reads CASSLDPSGAGADTQYF. CDR3 sequence (DNA): TGTGCCAGCAGCTTAGATCCTAGCGGGGCTGGGGCAGATACGCAGTATTTT.